Below, 14 T cell receptor beta chains from the same sample are listed, as sequenced in a study of technical replicates of blood from several donors. This table comes from immunoSEQ multiplex PCR, and its TCRdb copy is limited to in-frame clones, with some not included. The sample has about 71,000 clones; roughly 92% are singletons. Input material: T cells isolated from PBMCs. These receptors were collected from a human donor in good health.

This sequence joins TRBV7-2 and TRBJ2-7; 9 positions agree with TRBD1. Germline V gene data show CDR1 as SGHTA and CDR2 as FQGNSA. Losses at the gene ends were 4 bases for V and 9 bases for J; bases not matched to a gene: 10. This CDR3 spans 14 amino acids. CDR3 nucleotide sequence: TGTGCCAGCAGCTACCAGTCCGGGACAGGGAGGCAGTACTTC. The encoded protein is CASSYQSGTGRQYF. The full variable domain, in which reference TRBV7-2 and TRBJ2-7 provide the parts outside the CDR3, is GAGVSQSPSNKVTEKGKDVELRCDPISGHTALYWYRQSLGQGLEFLIYFQGNSAPDKSGLPSDRFSAERTGGSVSTLTIQRTQQEDSAVYLCASSYQSGTGRQYFGPGTRLTVT.

The CDR3 is CSVGAPSGRRETQYF. CDR3 sequence (DNA): TGCAGCGTTGGGGCCCCTAGCGGGAGAAGAGAGACCCAGTACTTC. The chain is built from TRBV29-1 and TRBJ2-5, with TRBD2 identical over 10 bases. With V trimmed by 4 bases and J by 4 bases, 9 bases remained unmatched. The CDR3 length is 15 residues. Germline V lookup: CDR1 SQVTM, CDR2 ANQGSEA.

The gene calls are TRBV27 and TRBJ2-1; 10 bases fit TRBD2. The CDR3 runs to 15 residues. Germline V gene sequence: CDR1 MNHEY, CDR2 SMNVEV (reference sequence). V dropped 5 bases and J dropped 5; count of bases not matched to a gene: 6. The CDR3 DNA reads TGTGCCAGCAGTCCTTTTGGACTAGCGGACAATGAGCAGTTCTTC. Translating gives CASSPFGLADNEQFF.

The V and J genes are TRBV25-1 and TRBJ2-1; D not certain. Germline CDR1 is MGHDK and CDR2 is SYGVNS. The CDR3 contains 12 residues. V was pared by 4 bases and J by 10 bases, with 11 bases between. CDR3 protein: CASSVYPPEQFF. The CDR3 DNA sequence: TGTGCCAGCAGTGTCTACCCCCCGGAGCAGTTCTTC.

Only one count was recorded for this clone. The V call is TRBV2, the J call TRBJ2-7, with D tentatively TRBD2 (5 bases). Trimming cost V 8 bases and J 2 bases, with 16 bases left between them. CDR3 length: 14 residues. Germline V CDR1 and CDR2: SNHLY, FYNNEI. Here the CDR3 DNA reads TGTGCCAGCTTTTGGGTGGGAGCCACCTACGAGCAGTACTTC. Amino acid sequence: CASFWVGATYEQYF.

This sequence joins TRBV20-1 and TRBJ1-3; no firm D call. The CDR3 length is 11 residues. Germline V gene data show CDR1 as DFQATT and CDR2 as SNEGSKA (reference sequence). V was shortened by 4 bases and J by 4 bases, with 5 bases between the two germline ends. CDR3 DNA sequence: TGCAGTGCTATGCTAGGAAACACCATATATTTT. The encoded protein is CSAMLGNTIYF.

The J gene is TRBJ1-1, the V gene TRBV5-4; no clear D. CDR1 is SGHNT, CDR2 YYREEE, per germline (reference sequence). Trimming took off 0 bases at V and 0 bases at J, with 9 bases between the two ends. CDR3 size: 15 residues. The CDR3, as DNA: TGTGCCAGCAGCTTGGAGGCCGACATGAACACTGAAGCTTTCTTT. Translated, it gives CASSLEADMNTEAFF.

The chain's CDR3 is CASSLSMAASYNEQFF. In DNA form, the CDR3 reads TGTGCCAGCAGCTTAAGTATGGCGGCCTCCTACAATGAGCAGTTCTTC. The chain has TRBV7-6 and TRBJ2-1; D call uncertain. V shed 2 bases and J shed 0 bases, with 11 bases lying between them. The CDR3 extends over 16 amino acids. Per the germline V gene, CDR1 is SGHVS and CDR2 is FNYEAQ. The whole variable domain, remainder taken from reference TRBV7-6 and TRBJ2-1, is GAGVSQSPRYKVTKRGQDVALRCDPISGHVSLYWYRQALGQGPEFLTYFNYEAQQDKSGLPNDRFSAERPEGSISTLTIQRTEQRDSAMYRCASSLSMAASYNEQFFGPGTRLTVL.

With respect to this clone: Its ends do not fully match the called genes, so a read error is possible. This chain links TRBV7-7 with TRBJ1-4; no reliable D call. Germline V lookup: CDR1 SSHAT, CDR2 FNYEAQ (reference sequence). The CDR3 is 13 amino acids. This CDR3 reads CASSLVYNEKLFF. The CDR3 DNA sequence: TGTGCTAGCAGCTTAGTGTATAATGAAAAACTGTTTTTT.

This clone is a singleton in its sample. V gene TRBV19 combines with J gene TRBJ2-3, with TRBD2 matching over 9 bases. Trimming cost V 5 bases and J 4 bases; bases outside gene matches: 13. The CDR3 runs to 17 residues. Germline values: CDR1 LNHDA, CDR2 SQIVND (reference sequence). The CDR3 region has the DNA TGTGCCAGTAGTCTCTCCTCGACTAGCGGCGGGGCAGATACGCAGTATTTT. The encoded protein is CASSLSSTSGGADTQYF.

V is TRBV19 and J is TRBJ1-2; 7 nucleotides align to TRBD1. V was clipped by 7 bases and J by 7 bases; unmatched bases: 3. The CDR3 has 11 residues. Looked up from germline, CDR1 is LNHDA and CDR2 is SQIVND (reference sequence). CDR3: CASNAGGGYTF. In DNA form, the CDR3 reads TGTGCCAGTAACGCAGGGGGTGGCTACACCTTC.

The gene calls are TRBV5-6 and TRBJ2-7; TRBD2 might be the D (5 bases). The germline V gene encodes CDR1 SGHDT and CDR2 YYEEEE. The ends were cut back, 0 bases at V and 3 bases at J, with 16 bases in the middle. The CDR3 has 16 amino acids. This chain's CDR3 is CASSLGFGEPFYEQYF. DNA of the CDR3: TGTGCCAGCAGCTTGGGATTTGGGGAGCCCTTCTACGAGCAGTACTTC.

This rearrangement joins TRBV19 to TRBJ1-5; D perhaps matches TRBD1 (6 bases). Trimming stripped 9 bases from V and 1 base from J, with 16 bases between. CDR1 and CDR2 (germline): LNHDA, SQIVND (reference sequence). The CDR3 runs to 15 residues. CDR3 coding DNA: TGTGCCAGCCGCCGGGCGGGGGCGAGCAATCAGCCCCAGCATTTT. It encodes CASRRAGASNQPQHF.

The chain employs TRBV27 and TRBJ1-1; maybe TRBD1 (5 bases). CDR1 and CDR2 from the germline V gene are MNHEY and SMNVEV (reference sequence). The CDR3 has 15 amino acids. V was pared by 0 bases and J by 1 base, with 9 bases between. In DNA form, the CDR3 reads TGTGCCAGCAGTTTATCTAGGGGCGCGAACACTGAAGCTTTCTTT. Protein product: CASSLSRGANTEAFF.